One and the same sample provided the 20 T cell receptor beta chains below, sequenced in a study of cytomegalovirus exposure and HLA in healthy donors. Repertoires were generated with immunoSEQ multiplex PCR, while TCRdb's copy carries only in-frame clones and drops some. Among over 100,000 clones listed, roughly nine tenths were seen once. Input material: PBMCs. The receptor source for this set is a woman aged 18-29 years in good health and CMV-seronegative.

The rearrangement uses TRBV5-1 and TRBJ1-5, with D possibly TRBD1 on 6 matching bases. Germline V lookup: CDR1 SGHRS, CDR2 YFSETQ. The CDR3 is 15 residues long. V lost 0 bases and J lost 4, with 11 bases in between. The CDR3 nucleotides read TGCGCCAGCAGCTTGGCTTCAGGGGCGAATCAGCCCCAGCATTTT. Its protein is CASSLASGANQPQHF. The full variable domain, rest sourced from reference TRBV5-1 and TRBJ1-5, is KAGVTQTPRYLIKTRGQQVTLSCSPISGHRSVSWYQQTPGQGLQFLFEYFSETQRNKGNFPGRFSGRQFSNSRSEMNVSTLELGDSALYLCASSLASGANQPQHFGDGTRLSIL.

This rearrangement joins TRBV13 to TRBJ1-1; 9 bases align to TRBD1. CDR1 is PRHDT and CDR2 is FYEKMQ in the germline V gene (reference sequence). The trim removed 3 bases at V and 5 bases at J, leaving 10 bases unmatched. The CDR3 consists of 16 residues. The CDR3 coding sequence is TGTGCCAGCAGCTTGGACAGGGGCGGCGCTAGAACTGAAGCTTTCTTT. This translates into CASSLDRGGARTEAFF.

CDR3 nucleotide sequence: TGCGCCAGCAGCCTCGCACAGGGGGCCTATGGCTACACCTTC. This codes for CASSLAQGAYGYTF. V gene TRBV5-1 combines with J gene TRBJ1-2, with 9 bases matching TRBD1. Germline loops: CDR1 SGHRS, CDR2 YFSETQ. V trimming: 4 bases; J trimming: 4 bases; junction bases outside the gene matches: 5. The length of the CDR3 is 14 residues.

The chain combines TRBV7-3 with TRBJ2-7; TRBD2 agrees at 7 bases. From germline, CDR1 is SGHTA and CDR2 FQGTGA. J was trimmed by 2 bases and V by 2 bases; bases with no gene match: 3. The CDR3 totals 14 residues. In DNA form, the CDR3 reads TGTGCCAGCAGCTTACAGCGGGGAACCTACGAGCAGTACTTC. Protein: CASSLQRGTYEQYF.

For the CDR3, the DNA is TGTGCCAGCATCCCTCTAAACACCGGGGAGCTGTTTTTT. It codes for CASIPLNTGELFF. The J gene is TRBJ2-2, the V gene TRBV6-5; D gene uncertain. This CDR3 is built from 13 residues. CDR1 and CDR2 from the germline V gene are MNHEY and SVGAGI. V lost 7 bases to trimming and J lost 2 bases, with 8 bases between them.

V usage is TRBV18 and J usage is TRBJ1-1, with 8 bases identical to TRBD1. With 3 bases clipped from V and 7 bases from J, the junction kept 7 bases outside the gene matches. There are 14 residues in the CDR3. Per the germline V gene, CDR1 is KGHSH and CDR2 is LQKENI. For the CDR3, the DNA is TGTGCCAGCTCACCTTCGGACAGGGAAATTGAAGCTTTCTTT. Translating it yields CASSPSDREIEAFF.

The chain joins TRBV7-9 to TRBJ2-5; 12 nucleotides agree with TRBD2. The CDR3 has 17 amino acids. The V and J ends lost 5 bases and 6 bases, in that order; junction bases with no gene match: 13. CDR1 is SEHNR and CDR2 is FQNEAQ in the germline V gene (reference sequence). The chain's CDR3 is CASSTPLAGGRWKTQYF. For the CDR3, the DNA is TGTGCCAGCAGCACCCCGCTAGCGGGGGGGCGATGGAAGACCCAGTACTTC. Supplemented by reference TRBV7-9 and TRBJ2-5, the full variable domain reads DTGVSQNPRHKITKRGQNVTFRCDPISEHNRLYWYRQTLGQGPEFLTYFQNEAQLEKSRLLSDRFSAERPKGSFSTLEIQRTEQGDSAMYLCASSTPLAGGRWKTQYFGPGTRLLVL.

Only one count was recorded for this clone. The chain carries TRBV20-1 and TRBJ1-2; no clear D gene. In germline, CDR1 is DFQATT, CDR2 SNEGSKA (reference sequence). V was trimmed by 6 bases and J by 6 bases, leaving 11 bases between them. The CDR3 loop spans 11 amino acids. CDR3 protein: CSAQDGHGYTF. CDR3 sequence (DNA): TGCAGTGCCCAAGATGGGCATGGCTACACCTTC.

A single count supports this clone. The rearrangement joins TRBV20-1 to TRBJ2-7; D remains ambiguous. This CDR3 is 10 amino acids long. In germline, CDR1 is DFQATT, CDR2 SNEGSKA (reference sequence). V lost 7 bases and J 4 bases, leaving 8 bases between the germline ends. CDR3 residues: CSVNKYEQYF. The DNA for the CDR3 is TGCAGTGTGAACAAGTACGAGCAGTACTTC.

V and J are TRBV21-1 and TRBJ2-1; TRBD2 is the table's D call and was not checked against the DNA. TRBV21-1 is a listed pseudogene. The CDR3 covers 18 residues. For the CDR3, the DNA is TGTGCCAGCAGCAAAGTGGGACTAGCGGGGAGCCACTACAATGAGCAGTTCTTC. Protein: CASSKVGLAGSHYNEQFF.

This chain links TRBV9 with TRBJ2-1; tentative D call: TRBD2 (5 bases). This CDR3 region has 15 residues. Trimming removed 4 bases at V and 2 bases at J, with 13 bases between. Germline CDR1 and CDR2: SGDLS and YYNGEE. The DNA of the CDR3 is TGTGCCAGCAGCCGGGAATTTTCTGCCTACAATGAGCAGTTCTTC. Translated, it gives CASSREFSAYNEQFF. Full variable domain (outside the CDR3, taken from reference TRBV9 and TRBJ2-1): DSGVTQTPKHLITATGQRVTLRCSPRSGDLSVYWYQQSLDQGLQFLIQYYNGEERAKGNILERFSAQQFPDLHSELNLSSLELGDSALYFCASSREFSAYNEQFFGPGTRLTVL.

This clone was seen once. This chain connects TRBV5-1 to TRBJ2-5; 9 bases agree with TRBD1. Germline V CDR1 and CDR2: SGHRS, YFSETQ. The trim removed 4 bases at V and 3 bases at J, leaving 4 bases unmatched. The CDR3 sequence is 14 residues long. The chain's CDR3 is CASSPGTGKETQYF. DNA for the CDR3: TGCGCCAGCAGCCCCGGGACAGGGAAAGAGACCCAGTACTTC.

The chain employs TRBV27 and TRBJ1-6; 8 bases are a match to TRBD1. Per germline, CDR1 MNHEY and CDR2 SMNVEV (reference sequence). The CDR3 extends over 15 amino acids. J lost 8 bases, V lost 3 bases, and 6 bases had no gene match. Here the CDR3 DNA reads TGTGCCAGCAGTTTTCTAATGACAGGGGATTCACCCCTCCACTTT. Translated: CASSFLMTGDSPLHF.

The V call is TRBV5-6, the J call TRBJ1-1, with D maybe TRBD1 (5 bases). The CDR3 is made up of 14 amino acids. V gave up 3 bases and J gave up 4 bases, with 13 bases separating them. Per germline, CDR1 SGHDT and CDR2 YYEEEE. This CDR3 is CASSSYGGFTEAFF. As DNA, the CDR3 is TGTGCCAGCAGCTCCTACGGGGGTTTCACTGAAGCTTTCTTT.

The J gene is TRBJ2-1, the V gene TRBV11-1, with 7 bases fitting TRBD2. This CDR3 comprises 14 residues. Looked up from germline, CDR1 is SGHAT and CDR2 is FQDESV (reference sequence). V lost 5 bases, J lost 9 bases, and 10 bases stayed unmatched. DNA of the CDR3: TGTGCCAGCAGCCCCCGGACTAGGACGGGTGAGCAGTTCTTC. This translates into CASSPRTRTGEQFF.

Turning to this clone: The sample carries other DNA sequences with the same CDR3. J is TRBJ2-3 and V is TRBV5-4; D call uncertain. CDR3 size: 13 residues. In germline, CDR1 is SGHNT, CDR2 YYREEE (reference sequence). Trimming cost V 2 bases and J 1 base, with 5 bases left between them. CDR3 bases: TGTGCCAGCAGCTTCTCTGGCACAGATACGCAGTATTTT. Amino acids: CASSFSGTDTQYF.

V and J are TRBV7-9 and TRBJ2-7; 11 bases are a match to TRBD1. The CDR3 consists of 15 residues. Germline assignment: CDR1 SEHNR and CDR2 FQNEAQ (reference sequence). V lost 5 bases and J lost 3; bases outside the gene matches: 6. CDR3 sequence: CASSPGQGGLYEQYF. The DNA for the CDR3 is TGTGCCAGCAGCCCGGGACAGGGGGGCCTCTACGAGCAGTACTTC.

The chain couples TRBV15 to TRBJ2-5; D is uncertain. Looked up from germline, CDR1 is LNHNV and CDR2 is YYDKDF (reference sequence). The germline V and J ends were trimmed by 5 bases and 2 bases, with 9 bases remaining between them. This CDR3 spans 13 amino acids. The CDR3 DNA is TGTGCCACCAGCGTAGAATTTCAAGAGACCCAGTACTTC. Protein: CATSVEFQETQYF.

V is TRBV5-1 and J is TRBJ2-3; unclear D gene. The CDR3 covers 14 residues. The germline gives CDR1 SGHRS, CDR2 YFSETQ. The ends were cut back, 3 bases at V and 2 bases at J, with 10 bases in the middle. The CDR3 here is CASSSLEATDTQYF. The CDR3 bases are TGCGCCAGCAGCTCTCTAGAAGCCACAGATACGCAGTATTTT.

This clone has just one count. The J gene is TRBJ1-2, the V gene TRBV5-1, with a possible D match to TRBD1 (6 bases). V lost 2 bases, J lost 5 bases, and 22 bases lay in between. The CDR3 loop spans 17 amino acids. Germline CDR1 reads SGHRS; CDR2 reads YFSETQ. CDR3: CASSLLPSGGRLYGYTF. The CDR3 DNA reads as TGCGCCAGCAGCTTACTTCCATCGGGGGGCAGGCTTTATGGCTACACCTTC.